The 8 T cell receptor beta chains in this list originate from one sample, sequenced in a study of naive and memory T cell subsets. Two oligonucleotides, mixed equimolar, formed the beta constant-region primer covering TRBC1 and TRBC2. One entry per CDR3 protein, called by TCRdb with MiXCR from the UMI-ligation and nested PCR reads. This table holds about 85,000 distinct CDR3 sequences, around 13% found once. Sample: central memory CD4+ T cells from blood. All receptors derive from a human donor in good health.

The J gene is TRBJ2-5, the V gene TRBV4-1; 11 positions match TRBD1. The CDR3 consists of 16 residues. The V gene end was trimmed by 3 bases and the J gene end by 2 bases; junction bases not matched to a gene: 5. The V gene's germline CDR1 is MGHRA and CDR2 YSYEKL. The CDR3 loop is CASSQGDRGAQETQYF. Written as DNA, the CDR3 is TGCGCCAGCAGCCAGGGGGACAGGGGGGCTCAAGAGACCCAGTACTTC.

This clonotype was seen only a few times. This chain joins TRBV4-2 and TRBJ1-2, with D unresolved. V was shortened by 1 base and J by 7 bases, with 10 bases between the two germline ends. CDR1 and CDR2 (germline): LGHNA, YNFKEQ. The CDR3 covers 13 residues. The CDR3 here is CASSQAGGTGYTF. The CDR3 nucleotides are TGTGCCAGCAGCCAAGCTGGAGGTACTGGCTACACCTTC.

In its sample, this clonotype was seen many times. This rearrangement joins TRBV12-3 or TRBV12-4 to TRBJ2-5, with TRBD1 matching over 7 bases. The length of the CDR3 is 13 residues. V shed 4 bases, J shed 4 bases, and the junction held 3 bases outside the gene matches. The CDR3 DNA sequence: TGTGCCAGCAGTTCGACAGGGACAGAGACCCAGTACTTC. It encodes CASSSTGTETQYF.

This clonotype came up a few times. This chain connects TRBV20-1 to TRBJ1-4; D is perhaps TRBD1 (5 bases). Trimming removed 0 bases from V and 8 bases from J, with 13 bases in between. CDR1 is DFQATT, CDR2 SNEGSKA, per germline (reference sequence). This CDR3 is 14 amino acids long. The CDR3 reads CSARDGRVHEKLFF. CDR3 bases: TGCAGTGCTAGAGACGGCAGGGTCCACGAAAAACTGTTTTTT.

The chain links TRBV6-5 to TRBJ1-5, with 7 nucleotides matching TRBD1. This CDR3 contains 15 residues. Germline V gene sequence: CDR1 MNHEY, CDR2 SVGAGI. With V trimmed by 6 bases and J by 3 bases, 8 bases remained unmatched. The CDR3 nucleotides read TGTGCCAGCAGACAGGGGCACCAAGACAATCAGCCCCAGCATTTT. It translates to CASRQGHQDNQPQHF.

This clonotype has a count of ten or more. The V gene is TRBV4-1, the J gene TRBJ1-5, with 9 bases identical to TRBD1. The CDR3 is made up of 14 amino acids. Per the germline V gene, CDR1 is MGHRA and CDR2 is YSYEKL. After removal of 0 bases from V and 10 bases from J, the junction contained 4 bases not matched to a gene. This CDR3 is CASSQDGQGNPQHF. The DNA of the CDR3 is TGCGCCAGCAGCCAAGATGGACAGGGGAATCCCCAGCATTTT.

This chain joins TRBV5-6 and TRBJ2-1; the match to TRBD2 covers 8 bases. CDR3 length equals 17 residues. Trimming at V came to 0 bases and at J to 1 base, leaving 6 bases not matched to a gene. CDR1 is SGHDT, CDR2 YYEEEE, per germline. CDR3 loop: CASSLGPLAGSYNEQFF. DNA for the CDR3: TGTGCCAGCAGCTTGGGTCCCCTAGCGGGTTCCTACAATGAGCAGTTCTTC.

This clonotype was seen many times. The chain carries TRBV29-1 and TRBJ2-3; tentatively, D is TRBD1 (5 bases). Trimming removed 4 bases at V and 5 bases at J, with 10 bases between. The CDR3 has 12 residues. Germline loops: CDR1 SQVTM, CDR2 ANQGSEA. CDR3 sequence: CSVGSGLDTQYF. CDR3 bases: TGCAGCGTTGGGTCAGGGTTAGATACGCAGTATTTT.